The 14 T cell receptor beta chains presented below share a single source sample, sequenced in a study of Ad26.COV2.S vaccination and SARS-CoV-2 variants. The sample's treatment: around 19 received Ad26.COV2.S at low or high dose, single or two shots; 5 received placebo; per-sample allocation not given. Sampling was done on day 63 after the first vaccine or placebo injection. Here immunoSEQ multiplex PCR was the method, and the copy in TCRdb shows in-frame clones only, minus some. This table holds some 300,000 clones, about 86% found once. The sample in question was peripheral blood, obtained in a trial of Ad26.COV2.S vaccine versus placebo. These receptors all stem from a person between 18 and 65 years old who received the Ad26.COV2.S COVID-19 vaccine or a placebo.

The rearrangement joins TRBV11-2 to TRBJ2-7; D may be TRBD1 (6 bases). V shed 5 bases and J shed 7 bases, with 21 bases lying between them. The CDR3 loop spans 15 amino acids. Germline lookup yields CDR1 SGHAT and CDR2 FQNNGV. The CDR3 DNA reads as TGTGCCAGCAGCCCACAGACAGGTGGGTGGATGGAGCAGTACTTC. Its protein product is CASSPQTGGWMEQYF.

The chain couples TRBV27 to TRBJ2-4; the match to TRBD1 covers 8 bases. J gave up 8 bases and V 8 bases, and 14 bases lay outside the gene matches. CDR3 length: 15 amino acids. The germline V gene encodes CDR1 MNHEY and CDR2 SMNVEV (reference sequence). The CDR3 nucleotides are TGTGCCAGCCGCCCTCTCGGGACAGGCGGAGACATTCAGTACTTC. Its translation: CASRPLGTGGDIQYF.

The V call is TRBV29-1, the J call TRBJ1-1; tentatively, D is TRBD1 (6 bases). Germline CDR1 SQVTM, CDR2 ANQGSEA. The CDR3 extends over 13 amino acids. The ends were cut back, 8 bases at V and 5 bases at J, with 18 bases in the middle. Here the CDR3 DNA reads TGCAGCTCTTTCCAGGGGTCTGGGACTGAAGCTTTCTTT. Amino acid sequence: CSSFQGSGTEAFF.

Written as DNA, the CDR3 is TGTGCCAGCAGTTACTCCCAGCCTCTCACCGGGGAGCTGTTTTTT. Translating it yields CASSYSQPLTGELFF. The J gene is TRBJ2-2, the V gene TRBV6-5; D unclear. CDR3 length equals 15 residues. Per germline, CDR1 MNHEY and CDR2 SVGAGI. V gave up 0 bases and J gave up 4 bases, with 9 bases separating them.

This chain connects TRBV5-1 to TRBJ2-5; TRBD2 matches at 10 bases. The CDR3 sequence is 16 residues long. J was trimmed by 5 bases and V by 4 bases; bases with no gene match: 11. The germline V gene has CDR1 SGHRS and CDR2 YFSETQ. CDR3 amino acids: CASSRILGTSVETQYF. CDR3 nucleotides: TGCGCCAGCAGCCGTATTTTGGGGACTAGCGTGGAGACCCAGTACTTC.

The chain combines TRBV11-3 with TRBJ2-2; D tentatively reads TRBD1 or TRBD2 (5 bases each). In germline, CDR1 is SGHNT, CDR2 YENEEA. Deletions cut 3 bases from V and 5 bases from J, with 22 bases between. This CDR3 has 18 residues. Written as DNA, the CDR3 is TGTGCCAGCAGCTTTGAATTAGTTTGTAGAGGGGTTACCGGGGAGCTGTTTTTT. It specifies CASSFELVCRGVTGELFF. Variable domain in full (rest from reference TRBV11-3 and TRBJ2-2): EAGVVQSPRYKIIEKKQPVAFWCNPISGHNTLYWYLQNLGQGPELLIRYENEEAVDDSQLPKDRFSAERLKGVDSTLKIQPAELGDSAVYLCASSFELVCRGVTGELFFGEGSRLTVL.

This clone showed up just a few times. This chain connects TRBV30 to TRBJ1-2, with 7 positions matching TRBD1. The CDR3 contains 13 residues. Germline V gene data show CDR1 as GTSNPN and CDR2 as SVGIG (reference sequence). V was clipped by 3 bases and J by 7 bases; unmatched bases: 8. CDR3 residues: CAWRATGKGGYTF. Written as DNA, the CDR3 is TGTGCCTGGAGGGCGACAGGGAAGGGTGGCTACACCTTC.

V usage is TRBV12-2 and J usage is TRBJ1-2; TRBD1, the D gene given by the table, was not confirmed from the DNA. TRBV12-2 has pseudogene status. The CDR3 has 19 amino acids. CDR3 nucleotides: TGTGCAAGTCGCGAACAAAAGACGGGACAGGGACCTTTTAACTATGGCTACACCTTC. Amino acids: CASREQKTGQGPFNYGYTF.

The chain is built from TRBV6-5 and TRBJ2-2, with TRBD1 matching over 7 bases. Unmatched junction bases numbered 5, after V lost 7 bases and J lost 6 bases. The V gene's germline CDR1 is MNHEY and CDR2 SVGAGI. The CDR3 covers 13 residues. Here the CDR3 DNA reads TGTGCCAGCAATCAGGGGGAGTCCGGGGAGCTGTTTTTT. Its translation: CASNQGESGELFF.

For this clone: In the same sample, other DNA sequences code for this CDR3. The chain joins TRBV5-1 to TRBJ2-5, with a possible D match to TRBD1 (6 bases). Trimming removed 0 bases at V and 2 bases at J, with 8 bases between. CDR3 length: 14 residues. CDR1 is SGHRS and CDR2 is YFSETQ in the germline V gene. Here the CDR3 DNA reads TGCGCCAGCAGCTTGGGGACAGTACAAGAGACCCAGTACTTC. This translates into CASSLGTVQETQYF.

The V and J genes are TRBV12-2 and TRBJ2-5; TRBD1 is the table's D call, not checked against the DNA. TRBV12-2 counts as a pseudogene. CDR3 size: 13 residues. In DNA, the CDR3 is TGTGCAAGTCGCTCCCGACAGGTGGAGACCCAGTACTTC. Its protein product is CASRSRQVETQYF.

The J gene is TRBJ2-5, the V gene TRBV7-8; a weak D match, TRBD2 (5 bases). V lost 6 bases, J lost 5 bases, and 13 bases lay in between. Germline loops: CDR1 SGHVS, CDR2 FQNEAQ. CDR3 length: 13 residues. CDR3 sequence: CASRRAPGETQYF. The CDR3 DNA reads TGTGCCAGCAGACGAGCCCCGGGGGAGACCCAGTACTTC. Filled out from reference TRBV7-8 and TRBJ2-5, the complete variable domain reads GAGVSQSPRYKVAKRGQDVALRCDPISGHVSLFWYQQALGQGPEFLTYFQNEAQLDKSGLPSDRFFAERPEGSVSTLKIQRTQQEDSAVYLCASRRAPGETQYFGPGTRLLVL.

J is TRBJ1-1 and V is TRBV18; 8 positions match TRBD1. Germline V gene lookup returns CDR1 KGHSH and CDR2 LQKENI. This CDR3 has 15 amino acids. Germline trimming cut 3 bases from V and 1 base from J; bases unmatched to any gene: 4. The CDR3 nucleotides read TGTGCCAGCTCACCCGGGGACAGGACGAACACTGAAGCTTTCTTT. Translated: CASSPGDRTNTEAFF. The whole variable domain, filled in from reference TRBV18 and TRBJ1-1, reads NAGVMQNPRHLVRRRGQEARLRCSPMKGHSHVYWYRQLPEEGLKFMVYLQKENIIDESGMPKERFSAEFPKEGPSILRIQQVVRGDSAAYFCASSPGDRTNTEAFFGQGTRLTVV.

The CDR3 sequence: CASSYRVNQPQHF. DNA for the CDR3: TGTGCCAGCAGTTACAGGGTAAATCAGCCCCAGCATTTT. The J gene is TRBJ1-5, the V gene TRBV6-6; D call uncertain. In germline, CDR1 is MNHNY, CDR2 SVGAGI (reference sequence). This CDR3 comprises 13 residues. V lost 2 bases, J lost 4 bases, and 6 bases lay in between.